This T cell receptor beta chain was sequenced for a study of metastatic and nonmetastatic thyroid tumors. As for the study in general: Across peripheral blood and tumor or nodule tissue samples taken from malignant and benign thyroid patients, the repertoires were compared with one another.

General study points: A significant increase in TCR beta diversity was reportedly seen in malignant thyroid tumors relative to benign nodules, in blood and tumor.

All patients were treatment-naive before thyroid surgery. Deletions cut 0 bases from V and 5 bases from J, with 9 bases between. From germline, CDR1 is SGHKS and CDR2 YYEKEE (reference sequence). The CDR3 totals 14 residues. This clone has ten or more counts. The antigen remains undetermined. Original handling: Construction of a distant-metastasis classifier for papillary thyroid cancer relied on CDR3 differences across clinicopathological groups. MiXCR re-clonotyped the PCR reads for TCRdb. Clone size and V and J calls follow TCRdb, not the original study. Found here are fewer than 45,000 clones, less than 15% of them singletons; the top ten hold roughly 9.5%.

This clonotype was obtained from a female donor with papillary thyroid cancer or a benign thyroid nodule (not recorded which). Some clones in this sample may be carry-over from other donors' samples. The specimen sequenced was blood. V usage is TRBV5-5 and J usage is TRBJ2-1; unclear D gene. Here the CDR3 reads CASSLELRNNEQFF. The CDR3 DNA follows: TGTGCCAGCAGCTTGGAACTGCGTAACAATGAGCAGTTCTTC.